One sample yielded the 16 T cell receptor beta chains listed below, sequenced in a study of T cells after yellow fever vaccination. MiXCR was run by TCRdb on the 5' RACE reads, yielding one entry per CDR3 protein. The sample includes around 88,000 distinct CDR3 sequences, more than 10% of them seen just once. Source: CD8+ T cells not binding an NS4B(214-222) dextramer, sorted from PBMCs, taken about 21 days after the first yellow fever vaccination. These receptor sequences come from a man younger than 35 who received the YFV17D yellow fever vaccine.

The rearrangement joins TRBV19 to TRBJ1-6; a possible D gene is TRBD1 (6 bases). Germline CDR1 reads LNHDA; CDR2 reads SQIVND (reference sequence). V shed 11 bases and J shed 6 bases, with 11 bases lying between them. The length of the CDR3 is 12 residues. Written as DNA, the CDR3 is TGTGCCGGGGGGACAAGTAATTCACCCCTCCACTTT. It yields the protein CAGGTSNSPLHF.

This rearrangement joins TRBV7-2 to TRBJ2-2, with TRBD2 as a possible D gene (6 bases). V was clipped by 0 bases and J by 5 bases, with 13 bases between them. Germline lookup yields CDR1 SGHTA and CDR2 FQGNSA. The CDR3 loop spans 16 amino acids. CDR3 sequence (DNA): TGTGCCAGCAGCTTAGCGGGGGGAAGTGGTACCGGGGAGCTGTTTTTT. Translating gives CASSLAGGSGTGELFF.

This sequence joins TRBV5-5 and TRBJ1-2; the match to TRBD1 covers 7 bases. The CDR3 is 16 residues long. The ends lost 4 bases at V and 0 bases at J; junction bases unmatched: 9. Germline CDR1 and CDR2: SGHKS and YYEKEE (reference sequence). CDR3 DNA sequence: TGTGCCAGCAGCCCTCGACAGGGATCGGCTAACTATGGCTACACCTTC. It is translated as CASSPRQGSANYGYTF.

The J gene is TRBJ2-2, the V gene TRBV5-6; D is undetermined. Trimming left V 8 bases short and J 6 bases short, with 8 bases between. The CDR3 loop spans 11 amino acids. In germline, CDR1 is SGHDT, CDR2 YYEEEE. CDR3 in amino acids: CASSVAGELFF. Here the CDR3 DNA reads TGTGCCAGTAGTGTAGCCGGGGAGCTGTTTTTT.

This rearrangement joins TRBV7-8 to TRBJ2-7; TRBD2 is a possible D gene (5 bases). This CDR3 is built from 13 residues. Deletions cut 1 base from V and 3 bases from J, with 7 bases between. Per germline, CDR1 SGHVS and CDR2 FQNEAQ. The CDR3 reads CASSLGEGYEQYF. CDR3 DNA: TGTGCCAGCAGCTTAGGCGAGGGCTACGAGCAGTACTTC.

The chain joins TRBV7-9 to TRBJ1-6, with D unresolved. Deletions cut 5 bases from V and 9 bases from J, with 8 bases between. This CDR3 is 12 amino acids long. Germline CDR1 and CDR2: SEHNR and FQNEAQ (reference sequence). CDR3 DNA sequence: TGTGCCAGCAGCATGGATTTTTCACCCCTCCACTTT. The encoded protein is CASSMDFSPLHF.

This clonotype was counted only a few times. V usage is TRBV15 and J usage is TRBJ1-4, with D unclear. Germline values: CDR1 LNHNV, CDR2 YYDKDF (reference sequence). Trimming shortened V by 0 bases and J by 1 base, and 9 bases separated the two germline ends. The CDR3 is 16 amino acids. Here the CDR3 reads CATSRDYGLTNEKLFF. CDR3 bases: TGTGCCACCAGCAGAGATTACGGGCTAACTAATGAAAAACTGTTTTTT.

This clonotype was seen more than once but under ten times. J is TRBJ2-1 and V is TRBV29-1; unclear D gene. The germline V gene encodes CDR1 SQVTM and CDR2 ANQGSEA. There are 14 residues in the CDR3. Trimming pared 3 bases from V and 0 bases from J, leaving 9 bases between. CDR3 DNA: TGCAGCGTTGAGACGCCTAGCTCCTACAATGAGCAGTTCTTC. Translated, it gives CSVETPSSYNEQFF.

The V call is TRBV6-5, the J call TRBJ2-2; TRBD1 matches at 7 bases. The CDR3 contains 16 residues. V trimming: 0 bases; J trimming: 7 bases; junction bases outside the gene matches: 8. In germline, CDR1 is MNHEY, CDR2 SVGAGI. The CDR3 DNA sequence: TGTGCCAGCAGTTACTCCCCGGACAGGTTAGGCGGGGAGCTGTTTTTT. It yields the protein CASSYSPDRLGGELFF.

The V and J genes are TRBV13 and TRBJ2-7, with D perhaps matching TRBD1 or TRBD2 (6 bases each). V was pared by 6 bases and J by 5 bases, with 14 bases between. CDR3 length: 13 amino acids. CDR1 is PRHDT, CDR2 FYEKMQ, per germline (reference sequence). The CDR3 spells CASSLGGPNEQYF. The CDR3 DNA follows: TGTGCCAGCAGTTTGGGGGGCCCAAACGAGCAGTACTTC.

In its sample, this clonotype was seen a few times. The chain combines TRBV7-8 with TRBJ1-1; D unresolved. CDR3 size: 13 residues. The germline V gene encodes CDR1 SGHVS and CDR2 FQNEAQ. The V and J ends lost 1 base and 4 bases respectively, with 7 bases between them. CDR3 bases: TGTGCCAGCAGCTTAGACGTGCTCACTGAAGCTTTCTTT. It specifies CASSLDVLTEAFF.

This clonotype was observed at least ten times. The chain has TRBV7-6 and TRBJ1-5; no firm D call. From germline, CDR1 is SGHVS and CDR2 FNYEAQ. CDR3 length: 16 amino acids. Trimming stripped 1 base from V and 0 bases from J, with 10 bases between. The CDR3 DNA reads TGTGCCAGCAGCTTAGGGTCGGGTTATAGCAATCAGCCCCAGCATTTT. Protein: CASSLGSGYSNQPQHF. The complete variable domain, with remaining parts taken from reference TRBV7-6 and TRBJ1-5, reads GAGVSQSPRYKVTKRGQDVALRCDPISGHVSLYWYRQALGQGPEFLTYFNYEAQQDKSGLPNDRFSAERPEGSISTLTIQRTEQRDSAMYRCASSLGSGYSNQPQHFGDGTRLSIL.

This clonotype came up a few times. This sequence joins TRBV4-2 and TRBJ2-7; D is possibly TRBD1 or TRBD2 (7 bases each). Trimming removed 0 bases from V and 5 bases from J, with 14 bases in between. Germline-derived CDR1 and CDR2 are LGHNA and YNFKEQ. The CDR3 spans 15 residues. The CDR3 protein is CASSQEGGGGDEQYF. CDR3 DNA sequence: TGTGCCAGCAGCCAAGAGGGGGGAGGGGGCGACGAGCAGTACTTC.

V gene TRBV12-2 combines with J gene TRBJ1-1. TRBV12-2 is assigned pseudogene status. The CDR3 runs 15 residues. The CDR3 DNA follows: TGTGCAAGTCGCTTTGAGGGTTACCGAAACACTGAAGCTTTCTTT. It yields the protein CASRFEGYRNTEAFF.

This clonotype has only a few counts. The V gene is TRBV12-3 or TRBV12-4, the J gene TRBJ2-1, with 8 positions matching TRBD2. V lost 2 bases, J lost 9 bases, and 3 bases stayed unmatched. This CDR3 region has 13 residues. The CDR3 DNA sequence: TGTGCCAGCAGTTTAAGTGCGGGGGGTGAGCAGTTCTTC. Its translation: CASSLSAGGEQFF.

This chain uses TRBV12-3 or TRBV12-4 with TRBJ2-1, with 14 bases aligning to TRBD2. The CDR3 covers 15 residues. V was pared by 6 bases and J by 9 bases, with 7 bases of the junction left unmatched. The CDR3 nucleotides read TGTGCCAGCAGCCGGACTAGCGGGGGGCTGGGTGAGCAGTTCTTC. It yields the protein CASSRTSGGLGEQFF.